These 32 T cell receptor beta chains were sequenced from one sample in a study of blood T cells in healthy people across ages. Combining a sample-barcoded 5' primer with a J-beta primer mix, a second PCR ran for 7 to 11 cycles. Via MiXCR, TCRdb re-called the 5' RACE reads, giving one row per CDR3 protein. The table lists hundreds of thousands of distinct CDR3 sequences, about 30% of them singletons. The sample comprised blood. These receptors all stem from a woman over 75 in good health.

The chain recombines TRBV4-2 with TRBJ1-2; D is undetermined. Germline CDR1 reads LGHNA; CDR2 reads YNFKEQ. This CDR3 spans 14 amino acids. V was shortened by 4 bases and J by 5 bases, with 14 bases between the two germline ends. This CDR3 reads CASSLEGVEYGYTF. The CDR3 region has the DNA TGTGCCAGCAGCCTAGAGGGAGTAGAGTATGGCTACACCTTC.

This clonotype has at least ten counts. The V and J genes are TRBV5-1 and TRBJ2-1; D ambiguous. The V and J ends lost 5 bases and 0 bases respectively, with 12 bases between them. Looked up from germline, CDR1 is SGHRS and CDR2 is YFSETQ. The CDR3 covers 15 residues. CDR3 sequence (DNA): TGCGCCAGCAGTTCGACGGATAGCTCCTACAATGAGCAGTTCTTC. Translated: CASSSTDSSYNEQFF.

There are many counts of this clonotype. The chain links TRBV5-1 to TRBJ1-2, with unresolved D. V was trimmed by 0 bases and J by 5 bases, leaving 11 bases between them. The CDR3 has 14 residues. Looked up from germline, CDR1 is SGHRS and CDR2 is YFSETQ. CDR3 amino acids: CASSLAEGEYGYTF. The CDR3 coding sequence is TGCGCCAGCAGCTTGGCAGAAGGCGAATATGGCTACACCTTC.

A few counts support this clonotype. With a much larger clone just one base away, this may be a read error. This chain joins TRBV6-5 and TRBJ2-7; D might be TRBD2 (6 bases). This CDR3 spans 13 amino acids. Germline-derived CDR1 and CDR2 are MNHEY and SVGAGI. Trimming removed 6 bases at V and 7 bases at J, with 16 bases between. The CDR3 DNA reads TGTGCCAGCAGGGGTGGGACTTACAATGAGCAGTACTTC. Translation: CASRGGTYNEQYF.

This clonotype was seen only a few times. A much bigger clone sits one base away, suggesting this may be a read error. The chain couples TRBV10-3 to TRBJ2-7; D gene uncertain. This CDR3 has 11 residues. Germline V CDR1 and CDR2: ENHRY, SYGVKD. V was trimmed by 6 bases and J by 0 bases, leaving 3 bases between them. The CDR3 DNA reads TGTGCCATCAGGGGCTCCTACGAGCAGTACTTC. It encodes CAIRGSYEQYF.

This clonotype was seen many times. The rearrangement joins TRBV20-1 to TRBJ2-7; D unresolved. The germline CDR1 and CDR2 sequences are DFQATT and SNEGSKA (reference sequence). The CDR3 is 12 amino acids. Trimming shortened V by 6 bases and J by 4 bases, and 13 bases separated the two germline ends. The CDR3 protein is CSALGLDYEQYF. For the CDR3, the DNA is TGCAGTGCCCTCGGCCTCGATTACGAGCAGTACTTC.

V and J are TRBV4-1 and TRBJ1-2; unclear D gene. The CDR3 spans 13 residues. The V gene lost 5 bases and the J gene lost 0 bases, with 7 bases spanning the gap. CDR1 and CDR2 (germline): MGHRA, YSYEKL. CDR3 nucleotide sequence: TGCGCCAGCAGCGGGGTCGCTAACTATGGCTACACCTTC. Its protein is CASSGVANYGYTF.

This clonotype has a single count. The V and J genes are TRBV7-2 and TRBJ2-3; D not certain. Germline V CDR1 and CDR2: SGHTA, FQGNSA. V was cut by 1 base and J by 4 bases, with 12 bases left in between. CDR3 size: 15 residues. CDR3 region: CASSLGIGLADTQYF. The CDR3 DNA reads as TGTGCCAGCAGCTTAGGGATAGGGCTCGCAGATACGCAGTATTTT.

The count of this clonotype is one. CDR3 in DNA: TGCGCCAGCAGCTTACGACAGGGTAGCTCCTACGAGCAGTACTTC. Its translation: CASSLRQGSSYEQYF. The chain links TRBV5-1 to TRBJ2-7; 7 bases map to TRBD1. The CDR3 is 15 residues long. Germline CDR1 SGHRS, CDR2 YFSETQ. After removal of 2 bases from V and 0 bases from J, the junction contained 5 bases not matched to a gene.

This clonotype was counted a few times. V gene TRBV5-1 combines with J gene TRBJ2-2; no reliable D call. V was shortened by 4 bases and J by 1 base, with 11 bases between the two germline ends. The CDR3 is 15 amino acids. The germline gives CDR1 SGHRS, CDR2 YFSETQ. DNA of the CDR3: TGCGCCAGCAGCCCGGCTTCCCTGAACACCGGGGAGCTGTTTTTT. This translates into CASSPASLNTGELFF.

The V call is TRBV7-9, the J call TRBJ2-7, with 9 bases identical to TRBD1. The CDR3 has 19 amino acids. The V segment lost 4 bases and the J segment 4 bases; nucleotides outside the gene matches: 20. CDR1 is SEHNR, CDR2 FQNEAQ, per germline (reference sequence). DNA of the CDR3: TGTGCCAGCAGCTCGGGACCGGGACAGGGAACCCCCGCTTGGTACGAGCAGTACTTC. Translation: CASSSGPGQGTPAWYEQYF.

This clonotype was picked up many times. The gene calls are TRBV3-1 and TRBJ2-3; TRBD2 matches 11 bases. The junction had 9 bases not matched to a gene; V was cut back by 6 bases and J by 4 bases. Germline V gene sequence: CDR1 LGHDT, CDR2 YNNKEL (reference sequence). The CDR3 contains 16 residues. The CDR3 here is CASSSTTSGGADTQYF. DNA for the CDR3: TGTGCCAGCAGTTCCACTACTAGCGGGGGCGCAGATACGCAGTATTTT.

This sequence joins TRBV30 and TRBJ2-1; tentatively, D is TRBD2 (6 bases). Deletions cut 5 bases from V and 0 bases from J, with 14 bases between. Germline V gene data show CDR1 as GTSNPN and CDR2 as SVGIG (reference sequence). This CDR3 contains 15 residues. CDR3 coding DNA: TGTGCCTGGGCAATAGCGGTTCCCTCCTACAATGAGCAGTTCTTC. Translated, it gives CAWAIAVPSYNEQFF.

This clonotype was seen ten or more times. CDR3 sequence (DNA): TGTGCCAGCAGCCCGCAATTTAGCGGTTTCGGGAATGAGCAGTTCTTC. This translates into CASSPQFSGFGNEQFF. This sequence joins TRBV11-3 and TRBJ2-1; possible D gene TRBD2, 6 bases. The CDR3 spans 16 residues. V lost 5 bases to trimming and J lost 7 bases, with 21 bases between them. Germline CDR1 SGHNT, CDR2 YENEEA. The complete variable domain, with remaining parts taken from reference TRBV11-3 and TRBJ2-1, reads EAGVVQSPRYKIIEKKQPVAFWCNPISGHNTLYWYLQNLGQGPELLIRYENEEAVDDSQLPKDRFSAERLKGVDSTLKIQPAELGDSAVYLCASSPQFSGFGNEQFFGPGTRLTVL.

This clonotype appeared many times. The chain employs TRBV6-5 and TRBJ1-2; 9 bases are shared with TRBD1. V shed 0 bases and J 2 bases; nucleotides not matched to a gene: 10. CDR3 size: 18 residues. Germline assignment: CDR1 MNHEY and CDR2 SVGAGI. DNA for the CDR3: TGTGCCAGCAGTTACTCTACAGTTCGCGGGACAGGGAACTATGGCTACACCTTC. Its protein product is CASSYSTVRGTGNYGYTF.

This clonotype was recorded at least ten times. The rearrangement uses TRBV7-2 and TRBJ2-5, with TRBD2 matching 10 bases. CDR1 and CDR2 from the germline V gene are SGHTA and FQGNSA. V trimming: 6 bases; J trimming: 5 bases; junction bases outside the gene matches: 9. This CDR3 has 15 amino acids. In DNA form, the CDR3 reads TGTGCCAGCAGGCGACTAGCGGGTTTACGGGAGACCCAGTACTTC. It translates to CASRRLAGLRETQYF.

With regard to this clonotype: The junction differs from germline at one of its ends, possibly a read error. The J gene is TRBJ1-1, the V gene TRBV7-7; no reliable D call. Germline V gene lookup returns CDR1 SSHAT and CDR2 FNYEAQ (reference sequence). This CDR3 comprises 14 residues. The CDR3 is CASSPLGTNTEAFF. The CDR3 nucleotides are TGTGCTAGCAGCCCATTAGGCACGAACACTGAAGCTTTCTTT.

The genes are TRBV7-2 and TRBJ1-5, with TRBD1 as a possible D gene (5 bases). Germline loops: CDR1 SGHTA, CDR2 FQGNSA. The CDR3 consists of 15 residues. Trimming pared 6 bases from V and 4 bases from J, leaving 16 bases between. The CDR3 sequence is CASSRSWDSNQPQHF. CDR3 nucleotides: TGTGCCAGCAGTCGAAGTTGGGACTCAAATCAGCCCCAGCATTTT.

The genes are TRBV20-1 and TRBJ1-2; 8 bases agree with TRBD1. This CDR3 is built from 13 residues. The germline gives CDR1 DFQATT, CDR2 SNEGSKA (reference sequence). J lost 8 bases, V lost 8 bases, and 13 bases had no gene match. In DNA, the CDR3 is TGCAGTACACCGGCGCAGGGGGCGCACGGCTACACCTTC. Protein sequence: CSTPAQGAHGYTF.

This clonotype has more than one count but fewer than ten. One end of the junction is discordant with germline, which a read error may explain. The chain combines TRBV15 with TRBJ1-1; D is undetermined. Germline CDR1 LNHNV, CDR2 YYDKDF (reference sequence). CDR3 length: 16 amino acids. CDR3 residues: CATNRVRTLLNTEAFF. CDR3 in DNA: TGTGCCACCAACAGAGTCCGGACCCTCCTGAACACTGAAGCTTTCTTT.

This clonotype was found a few times. CDR3 in DNA: TGCAGTGTTTCCGGTAGGACAGTAAGGACTGAAGCTTTCTTT. This sequence encodes CSVSGRTVRTEAFF. This rearrangement joins TRBV20-1 to TRBJ1-1, with D possibly TRBD1 on 6 matching bases. The ends were cut back, 7 bases at V and 5 bases at J, with 20 bases in the middle. This CDR3 comprises 14 residues. The germline CDR1 and CDR2 sequences are DFQATT and SNEGSKA (reference sequence).

This clonotype has only a few counts. The chain links TRBV28 to TRBJ1-4, with a weak D call TRBD1 (5 bases). The V and J ends lost 6 bases and 0 bases respectively, with 20 bases between them. Germline loops: CDR1 MDHEN, CDR2 SYDVKM. The CDR3 runs to 18 residues. The CDR3 loop is CASSPGPPPLATNEKLFF. CDR3 DNA sequence: TGTGCCAGCAGCCCGGGACCTCCACCGCTTGCAACTAATGAAAAACTGTTTTTT.

This clonotype was counted at least ten times. The chain joins TRBV6-2 or TRBV6-3 to TRBJ2-1; D gene ambiguous. Trimming stripped 6 bases from V and 2 bases from J, with 11 bases between. From germline, CDR1 is MNHEY and CDR2 SVGEGT. This CDR3 contains 14 residues. The CDR3 DNA reads TGTGCCAGCAGGCGAAGAGACCCCTACAATGAGCAGTTCTTC. It codes for CASRRRDPYNEQFF.

This clonotype has a count of ten or more. The rearrangement joins TRBV12-3 or TRBV12-4 to TRBJ1-2; weak D call: TRBD1 (5 bases). The length of the CDR3 is 14 residues. V was cut by 7 bases and J by 4 bases, with 16 bases left in between. In DNA, the CDR3 is TGTGCCAGCACCCTATGGGGGAAGCCCTATGGCTACACCTTC. Translated: CASTLWGKPYGYTF.

Ten or more counts support this clonotype. This chain uses TRBV12-3 or TRBV12-4 with TRBJ2-1; no definite D call. The length of the CDR3 is 16 residues. The V and J ends lost 1 base and 3 bases respectively, with 13 bases between them. The CDR3 coding sequence is TGTGCCAGCAGTTTAGGTTTAGGTTTTAGCTACAATGAGCAGTTCTTC. As protein: CASSLGLGFSYNEQFF.

The chain links TRBV28 to TRBJ1-2; D ambiguous. With 3 bases removed from V and 6 bases from J, the gap between germline ends came to 14 bases. Germline V CDR1 and CDR2: MDHEN, SYDVKM. The CDR3 sequence is 14 residues long. The CDR3 nucleotides read TGTGCCAGCAGTTTCCCCCTCCGAAGTGATGGCTACACCTTC. Its translation is CASSFPLRSDGYTF.

This clonotype showed up many times. This sequence joins TRBV5-1 and TRBJ2-3; possibly TRBD1 for D (5 bases). V was pared by 5 bases and J by 2 bases, with 15 bases between. CDR3 size: 15 residues. Germline CDR1 SGHRS, CDR2 YFSETQ. The CDR3, as DNA: TGCGCCAGCAGGGTAGGTGGGGCCCTCACAGATACGCAGTATTTT. Encoded protein: CASRVGGALTDTQYF.

A word on this clonotype: A read error may explain this, as a much larger clone is one base away. The chain is built from TRBV6-2 or TRBV6-3 and TRBJ2-7; D is tentatively TRBD1 or TRBD2 (5 bases each). CDR3 size: 12 residues. The germline V and J ends were trimmed by 4 bases and 6 bases, with 10 bases remaining between them. The germline V gene encodes CDR1 MNHEY and CDR2 SVGEGT. CDR3 nucleotides: TGTGCCAGCAGTTGGGGGTGGGGCGAGCAGTACTTC. Its protein product is CASSWGWGEQYF.

The chain recombines TRBV7-2 with TRBJ2-1, with TRBD2 as a possible D gene (5 bases). Germline values: CDR1 SGHTA, CDR2 FQGNSA. The V and J ends lost 7 bases and 16 bases respectively, with 26 bases between them. The CDR3 covers 14 residues. CDR3: CASTRGGVTMSSFF. The DNA for the CDR3 is TGTGCCAGCACACGGGGTGGGGTAACAATGAGCAGTTTCTTC.

This clonotype was detected many times. The V call is TRBV12-3 or TRBV12-4, the J call TRBJ2-1; 10 bases match TRBD2. This CDR3 has 16 residues. The V segment lost 1 base and the J segment 4 bases; nucleotides outside the gene matches: 4. The CDR3 here is CASSLGLAGVYNEQFF. In nucleotides, the CDR3 is TGTGCCAGCAGTTTAGGGCTAGCGGGGGTATACAATGAGCAGTTCTTC.

This clonotype was counted many times. CDR3: CASSYSIGPLQETQYF. In DNA, the CDR3 is TGTGCCAGCAGTTACTCGATCGGGCCACTCCAAGAGACCCAGTACTTC. The gene calls are TRBV6-2 or TRBV6-3 and TRBJ2-5; D ambiguous. The CDR3 contains 16 residues. CDR1 and CDR2 from the germline V gene are MNHEY and SVGEGT. Trimming shortened V by 0 bases and J by 1 base, and 12 bases separated the two germline ends.

J is TRBJ1-1 and V is TRBV9; D is undetermined. Trimming left V 3 bases short and J 4 bases short, with 16 bases between. CDR1 and CDR2 from the germline V gene are SGDLS and YYNGEE. The CDR3 is 15 amino acids. The CDR3 here is CASSETGVLFTEAFF. The CDR3 DNA follows: TGTGCCAGCAGCGAAACCGGGGTGTTATTCACTGAAGCTTTCTTT.